These T cell receptor beta chains were read from a single sample in a study of shared clonotypes between healthy human individuals. Data came from immunoSEQ multiplex PCR; TCRdb stores just in-frame clones and leaves some out. The sample has about 1.5 million clones, 95% to 99% seen once. Specimen: naive CD4+ T cells sorted from blood. Source of these receptors: a man between 25 and 39 years old in good health. The CDR3 runs from the conserved cysteine through the conserved F or W. Fields, in order: J gene, D gene, V gene, CDR3 protein. D genes are given only for firm matches.

J: TRBJ2-5; D: -; V: TRBV5-1; CDR3: CASSFRTQETQYF
J: TRBJ2-7; D: -; V: TRBV12-2; CDR3: CASRLADGQAYEQYF
J: TRBJ1-2; D: -; V: TRBV7-9; CDR3: CASTTGWDGYTF
J: TRBJ2-5; D: -; V: TRBV6-5; CDR3: CASSYSKVPVETQYF
J: TRBJ1-2; D: -; V: TRBV6-5; CDR3: CASTLGVSYGYTF
J: TRBJ1-1; D: -; V: TRBV7-9; CDR3: CASSLAVRDNTEAFF
J: TRBJ2-7; D: -; V: TRBV7-2; CDR3: CASSLGGVSYEQYF
J: TRBJ1-1; D: -; V: TRBV11-3; CDR3: CASSLDGSTEAFF
J: TRBJ2-2; D: -; V: TRBV7-9; CDR3: CASSLSSTGELFF
J: TRBJ2-7; D: -; V: TRBV7-9; CDR3: CASSLNSMGRGDEQYF
J: TRBJ2-2; D: -; V: TRBV7-2; CDR3: CASSPRQRTGELFF
J: TRBJ2-2; D: -; V: TRBV9; CDR3: CASSVVRENTGELFF
J: TRBJ2-7; D: -; V: TRBV28; CDR3: CASRVRESSYEQYF
J: TRBJ2-3; D: TRBD2; V: TRBV6-5; CDR3: CASSYAGTSGRVTQYF
J: TRBJ2-2; D: -; V: TRBV13; CDR3: CASSFTYTGELFF
J: TRBJ2-1; D: -; V: TRBV18; CDR3: CASSLRTRREGDEQFF
J: TRBJ2-1; D: TRBD1; V: TRBV27; CDR3: CASSSPGQGDNEQFF
J: TRBJ2-7; D: -; V: TRBV27; CDR3: CASRLYGDSYEQYF
J: TRBJ1-2; D: -; V: TRBV10-3; CDR3: CAISPGLIYGYTF
J: TRBJ2-7; D: -; V: TRBV5-1; CDR3: CASSLGGSNTVDEQYF
J: TRBJ1-2; D: -; V: TRBV5-1; CDR3: CASSLARTGNYGYTF
J: TRBJ2-4; D: TRBD1; V: TRBV29-1; CDR3: CSVAGQGHLAKNIQYF
J: TRBJ2-2; D: -; V: TRBV18; CDR3: CASSPGPWRSNTGELFF
J: TRBJ1-1; D: -; V: TRBV7-9; CDR3: CASSFKSLEAFF
J: TRBJ2-1; D: TRBD2; V: TRBV27; CDR3: CASRTSGRHEQFF
J: TRBJ2-1; D: TRBD1; V: TRBV18; CDR3: CASSLDRGGTYNEQFF
J: TRBJ2-2; D: TRBD2; V: TRBV18; CDR3: CASSYLGLAGRTGELFF
J: TRBJ2-7; D: -; V: TRBV30; CDR3: CAWSVRRALEQYF
J: TRBJ2-7; D: TRBD1; V: TRBV28; CDR3: CASLGQGMSEQYF
J: TRBJ1-1; D: -; V: TRBV7-3; CDR3: CASSFGALGEAFF
J: TRBJ2-7; D: -; V: TRBV28; CDR3: CASSSSKDRFSYEQYF
J: TRBJ1-4; D: TRBD1; V: TRBV19; CDR3: CASTTTGFATNEKLFF
J: TRBJ1-4; D: -; V: TRBV5-1; CDR3: CASSPTPSGAGDNEKLFF
J: TRBJ1-1; D: -; V: TRBV21-1; CDR3: CASSKDRATEAFF
J: TRBJ1-2; D: -; V: TRBV7-2; CDR3: CASSLVRGVYGYTF